A selection of T cell receptor beta chains follows, all from one sample in a study of T cells in Graves' hyperthyroidism and ophthalmopathy. TCRdb reanalysed the multiplex PCR reads using MiXCR and keeps one entry per CDR3 protein. The data show about 360,000 distinct CDR3 sequences, roughly 25% seen once. What was sequenced was blood. The receptors here all came from a man aged 50 or older with Graves' hyperthyroidism. The CDR3 runs from the conserved cysteine through the conserved F or W. The order of the fields is J gene, V gene, D gene, clone size, CDR3 protein, CDR3 DNA. D genes are given only for firm matches. The size entry is marked missing in some rows and otherwise reads once, few, many or a size class.

J: TRBJ2-5; V: TRBV28; D: NA; size: many; CDR3: CASSLLLGQETQYF; DNA: TGTGCCAGCAGTTTGTTGTTGGGTCAGGAGACCCAGTACTTC
J: TRBJ1-2; V: TRBV5-6; D: NA; size: NA; CDR3: CASTYGAPRDYGYTF; DNA: TGTGCCAGCACCTACGGAGCCCCGCGTGACTATGGCTACACCTTC
J: TRBJ2-5; V: TRBV5-1; D: TRBD2; size: few; CDR3: CASRVSGSVGETQYF; DNA: TGCGCCAGCAGGGTCAGCGGGAGTGTAGGAGAGACCCAGTACTTC
J: TRBJ2-1; V: TRBV5-1; D: NA; size: NA; CDR3: CASSLGHYPNEQFF; DNA: TGCGCCAGCAGCTTGGGTCACTACCCAAATGAGCAGTTCTTC
J: TRBJ2-3; V: TRBV18; D: NA; size: many; CDR3: CASSPRRDGLLTDTQYF; DNA: TGTGCCAGCTCACCACGGAGGGACGGCCTTTTGACAGATACGCAGTATTTT
J: TRBJ2-7; V: TRBV3-1; D: NA; size: many; CDR3: CASSQDGGWYEQYF; DNA: TGTGCCAGCAGCCAAGATGGCGGGTGGTACGAGCAGTACTTC
J: TRBJ1-4; V: TRBV7-6; D: NA; size: NA; CDR3: CASTSGRRNEKLFF; DNA: TGTGCCAGCACCTCGGGCCGGCGTAATGAAAAACTGTTTTTT
J: TRBJ2-3; V: TRBV4-1; D: TRBD2; size: few; CDR3: CASSQGLAGGVSSTDTQYF; DNA: TGCGCCAGCAGCCAGGGACTAGCGGGAGGGGTATCTAGCACAGATACGCAGTATTTT
J: TRBJ1-1; V: TRBV6-1; D: NA; size: many; CDR3: CASNSRGSFAEAFF; DNA: TGTGCCAGCAACTCACGGGGGAGTTTTGCTGAAGCTTTCTTT
J: TRBJ1-3; V: TRBV3-1; D: NA; size: few; CDR3: CASSQDTRGPIYF; DNA: TGTGCCAGCAGCCAAGATACGAGGGGCCCCATATATTTT
J: TRBJ2-2; V: TRBV3-1; D: NA; size: many; CDR3: CASSQGQGELFF; DNA: TGTGCCAGCAGCCAAGGGCAAGGGGAGCTGTTTTTT
J: TRBJ2-3; V: TRBV19; D: NA; size: few; CDR3: CASSRERITQYF; DNA: TGTGCCAGTAGTCGGGAACGAATTACGCAGTATTTT
J: TRBJ2-7; V: TRBV20-1; D: NA; size: many; CDR3: CSGTREGDEQYF; DNA: TGCAGTGGCACAAGAGAGGGGGACGAGCAGTACTTC
J: TRBJ1-1; V: TRBV30; D: NA; size: NA; CDR3: CAWGTGERDTEAFF; DNA: TGTGCCTGGGGGACGGGGGAGAGGGACACTGAAGCTTTCTTT
J: TRBJ2-3; V: TRBV7-9; D: TRBD2; size: many; CDR3: CASRLLAEESSTDTQYF; DNA: TGTGCCAGCAGACTACTAGCGGAGGAATCTAGCACAGATACGCAGTATTTT
J: TRBJ1-5; V: TRBV7-8; D: NA; size: NA; CDR3: CASSFQDTSNQPQHF; DNA: TGTGCCAGCAGCTTTCAGGACACTAGCAATCAGCCCCAGCATTTT
J: TRBJ1-5; V: TRBV9; D: NA; size: few; CDR3: CASGWDQPQHF; DNA: TGTGCCAGCGGGTGGGATCAGCCCCAGCATTTT
J: TRBJ2-7; V: TRBV29-1; D: TRBD2; size: NA; CDR3: CSVGRFGTRSRGDLKYEQYF; DNA: TGCAGCGTCGGGCGATTCGGGACTAGATCTAGGGGCGACCTAAAATACGAGCAGTACTTC
J: TRBJ2-3; V: TRBV10-1; D: NA; size: NA; CDR3: CASSESTMGGPTDTQYF; DNA: TGCGCCAGCAGTGAGTCGACTATGGGCGGCCCCACAGATACGCAGTATTTT
J: TRBJ2-3; V: TRBV20-1; D: NA; size: few; CDR3: CSASARPITDTQYF; DNA: TGCAGTGCTAGCGCCCGACCTATCACAGATACGCAGTATTTT
J: TRBJ2-6; V: TRBV2; D: NA; size: NA; CDR3: CASRGASGANVLTF; DNA: TGTGCCAGCAGGGGGGCGTCTGGGGCCAACGTCCTGACTTTC
J: TRBJ2-7; V: TRBV7-8; D: NA; size: few; CDR3: CASSSGSGEQYF; DNA: TGTGCCAGCTCCAGCGGGTCAGGGGAGCAGTACTTC
J: TRBJ2-7; V: TRBV28; D: NA; size: many; CDR3: CASSSPRDAYEQYF; DNA: TGTGCCAGCAGCTCCCCGCGGGACGCCTACGAGCAGTACTTC
J: TRBJ2-7; V: TRBV2; D: TRBD2; size: many; CDR3: CASSEGLAGSYEQYF; DNA: TGTGCCAGCAGTGAAGGACTAGCGGGGTCGTACGAGCAGTACTTC
J: TRBJ2-1; V: TRBV20-1; D: NA; size: many; CDR3: CSARLVSGTVEQFF; DNA: TGCAGTGCTAGACTGGTCTCAGGGACGGTTGAGCAGTTCTTC
J: TRBJ2-7; V: TRBV20-1; D: NA; size: NA; CDR3: CSARDTSSYEQYF; DNA: TGCAGTGCCAGGGACACCAGCTCCTACGAGCAGTACTTC
J: TRBJ2-3; V: TRBV4-1; D: TRBD1; size: NA; CDR3: CASSHGQGVIDTQYF; DNA: TGCGCCAGCAGCCACGGACAGGGGGTCATAGATACGCAGTATTTT
J: TRBJ2-7; V: TRBV20-1; D: TRBD2; size: few; CDR3: CSARGAGTSGINEQYF; DNA: TGCAGTGCTCGGGGGGCGGGGACTAGCGGGATCAACGAGCAGTACTTC
J: TRBJ2-5; V: TRBV20-1; D: NA; size: few; CDR3: CSANRDYQETQYF; DNA: TGCAGTGCTAACCGGGACTACCAAGAGACCCAGTACTTC
J: TRBJ2-7; V: TRBV28; D: TRBD1; size: few; CDR3: CASRKTGGRAYEQYF; DNA: TGTGCCAGCAGAAAAACAGGGGGGCGGGCCTACGAGCAGTACTTC
J: TRBJ2-2; V: TRBV27; D: TRBD2; size: NA; CDR3: CASSWGSSGRGYGGELFF; DNA: TGTGCCAGCAGCTGGGGGTCTAGCGGGAGGGGATATGGCGGGGAGCTGTTTTTT
J: TRBJ2-2; V: TRBV5-1; D: NA; size: few; CDR3: CASRNLRGQTNTGELFF; DNA: TGCGCCAGCAGAAATCTTAGAGGACAGACGAACACCGGGGAGCTGTTTTTT
J: TRBJ1-5; V: TRBV12-3/TRBV12-4; D: NA; size: NA; CDR3: CASSLRGYQPQHF; DNA: TGTGCCAGCAGCCTTAGAGGATATCAGCCCCAGCATTTT
J: TRBJ2-7; V: TRBV5-1; D: NA; size: few; CDR3: CASSFGGGRGDEQYF; DNA: TGCGCCAGCAGCTTCGGGGGAGGTAGGGGGGACGAGCAGTACTTC